This T cell receptor beta chain was found in a study of blood T cell repertoires in COVID-19 (dated by TCRdb to 2019 to 2021). Notes on the research overall: The collaborator samples originated in the United States, Italy and Spain and spanned the acute and convalescent phases of COVID-19. The prospective study material was composed of cDNA or gDNA derived from T cells, B-cell-depleted T cells, or PBMCs. Subjects who had been exposed to COVID-19, were actively infected with it, or had recovered from it provided the deeply sampled blood TCRbeta repertoires that made up the dataset. The repertoires were released in a freely available public database intended as a resource for research on the immune response to SARS-CoV-2. The samples were drawn from two sources: the first 160 participants of the ongoing ImmuneRACE study, and some 1,300 subjects contributed by 6 global collaborators. The sample metadata nearly always contained a de-identified subject ID, COVID-19 status, age in years and sex. Where available, HLA class I and class II types were obtained from metadata supplied by the sample provider rather than from assay-based typing. Broader findings and caveats from the paper: The quantity of clinical and demographic metadata differed by source and by participant and was supplied without curation.

With respect to this clone: Its antigen has not been determined. No quality values exist for individual bases; no much larger clone is one base distant.

TCRbeta CDR3 regions were amplified from genomic DNA by means of the immunoSEQ Assay, a bias-controlled multiplex PCR. The source study handled its data this way. Within the assay, amplification of reference gene primers was used to estimate how many nucleated cells each sample contained. To quantify the absolute abundance of each unique TCRbeta CDR3 rearrangement, sequence reads were collapsed and filtered. For each sample, productive Simpson clonality was calculated as the square root of Simpson's diversity index over productive rearrangements. TCRdb limited this immuneACCESS table to in-frame rearrangements with V and J called. A share of clones is missing; checked studies link under half to unresolved V genes, and the rest is unexplained. Clonal size and the V and J genes are those of that table, whereas D and trimming came from the DNA. In this sample the table shows 200,000 to 250,000 clones, 70% to 90% of which occur a single time. The biggest ten clones account for 11% of the sample.

Trimming removed 2 bases from V and 0 bases from J; the gene matches leave 6 bases unexplained. CDR1 SGDLS and CDR2 YYNGEE were looked up in the germline V gene. CDR3 length: 17 amino acids, cysteine to phenylalanine. The CDR3 DNA has 51 bases and is translated from base 1. In the prospective study, participants were roughly 18 to 95 years old, resided in about two dozen geographic areas of the United States, and were enrolled through a virtual design. In the prospective study, participants were assigned to cohorts based on the clinical history participants reported in a screening survey and a study questionnaire. Recovered participants in ImmuneRACE Cohort 3 were defined by two consecutive negative NP/OP PCR tests, clearance by a healthcare professional, or resolution of symptoms. Each participant in the prospective study had whole blood, serum and a nasopharyngeal or oropharyngeal swab collected by mobile phlebotomists. Additional blood draws and questionnaires over a 2-month period could optionally be provided by prospective study participants. Blood samples from the prospective study were shipped frozen or at room temperature prior to DNA extraction.

The rearranged chain carries TRBV9 and TRBJ1-3; 9 central bases correspond to TRBD1. Source material: PBMCs or T cells enriched from blood (not recorded which). The sequence came from a man aged 25 to 40 who had recovered from COVID-19. The CDR3 corresponds to CASSVRTGAGSGNTIYF. The nucleotide sequence is TGTGCCAGCAGCGTTCGGACAGGGGCCGGCTCTGGAAACACCATATATTTT.